The 20 T cell receptor beta chains reported below all come from one sample, sequenced in a study of Graves' ophthalmopathy and Graves' hyperthyroidism. RNA transcripts provided the template for amplifying TCR beta CDR3 regions. The library came from an HTBI-primed first-round RT-PCR and a second-round multiplex PCR. TCRdb fed the multiplex PCR reads into MiXCR, producing one record per CDR3 protein. In the table there are almost 750,000 distinct CDR3 sequences, roughly 40% of which are singletons. Sequenced sample: peripheral blood. The receptors originated from an adult man with Graves' ophthalmopathy.

This chain links TRBV20-1 with TRBJ2-6; D call uncertain. The germline CDR1 and CDR2 sequences are DFQATT and SNEGSKA (reference sequence). The CDR3 is made up of 15 amino acids. V was shortened by 4 bases and J by 0 bases, with 10 bases between the two germline ends. Here the CDR3 reads CSAKKLDSGANVLTF. DNA for the CDR3: TGCAGTGCTAAAAAGCTCGACTCTGGGGCCAACGTCCTGACTTTC.

As DNA, the CDR3 is TGTGCCAGCAGCCGTGAAAGGGTGCAGTACTTC. Residues: CASSRERVQYF. The chain is built from TRBV6-5 and TRBJ2-7; D is unclear. CDR1 and CDR2 from the germline V gene are MNHEY and SVGAGI. The length of the CDR3 is 11 residues. The V end was cut by 6 bases, the J end by 9 bases, with 12 bases between.

This chain joins TRBV25-1 and TRBJ2-2; 7 bases map to TRBD2. V lost 8 bases to trimming and J lost 6 bases; unmatched junction nucleotides: 9. The CDR3 consists of 14 residues. The germline CDR1 and CDR2 sequences are MGHDK and SYGVNS. The CDR3 DNA sequence: TGTGCCAGCGTAGTCAGTCGGGGGGCCGGGGAGCTGTTTTTT. Protein: CASVVSRGAGELFF.

As for this clonotype: With a much larger clone just one base away, this may be a read error. This chain uses TRBV25-1 with TRBJ2-7, with TRBD1 matching 9 bases. The J segment lost 6 bases and the V segment lost 6 bases, leaving 9 bases of the junction unmatched. Germline CDR1 reads MGHDK; CDR2 reads SYGVNS. CDR3 length equals 14 residues. Written as DNA, the CDR3 is TGTGCCAGCAGCATCGGACAGGGGCCCTGCGAGCAGTACTTC. This gives the protein CASSIGQGPCEQYF.

The chain carries TRBV15 and TRBJ2-5; 7 nucleotides line up with TRBD2. After removal of 3 bases from V and 4 bases from J, the junction contained 17 bases not matched to a gene. The V gene's germline CDR1 is LNHNV and CDR2 YYDKDF (reference sequence). The CDR3 is 18 residues long. CDR3 DNA sequence: TGTGCCACCAGCAGGGCCTCAAGGCCTAGCGGAACCGGAGAGACCCAGTACTTC. It codes for CATSRASRPSGTGETQYF.

Concerning this clonotype itself: The junction differs from germline at one of its ends, possibly a read error. This chain joins TRBV24-1 and TRBJ1-5, with TRBD1 identical over 12 bases. Germline assignment: CDR1 KGHDR and CDR2 SFDVKD. The CDR3 spans 16 residues. The DNA for the CDR3 is TGTGCCAGCAGTGCCGGGACAGGGGGCCTCGGTCAGCCCCAGCATTTT. This encodes CASSAGTGGLGQPQHF.

About this clonotype: The junction does not match germline at one end; this may be a read error. The chain recombines TRBV10-3 with TRBJ1-2, with 8 bases fitting TRBD1. Germline loops: CDR1 ENHRY, CDR2 SYGVKD. The CDR3 is 14 residues long. This chain's CDR3 is CASSIAGGHRGYTF. In nucleotides, the CDR3 is TGTGCCAGCAGTATTGCAGGGGGCCATCGAGGCTACACCTTC.

This clonotype was seen at least ten times. V is TRBV15 and J is TRBJ1-3, with unresolved D. The germline V gene encodes CDR1 LNHNV and CDR2 YYDKDF (reference sequence). This CDR3 spans 16 amino acids. V was shortened by 0 bases and J by 0 bases, with 9 bases between the two germline ends. The CDR3 protein is CATSRDASASGNTIYF. DNA of the CDR3: TGTGCCACCAGCAGAGACGCTAGCGCCTCTGGAAACACCATATATTTT.

Notes on this clonotype: A much larger clone sits a single nucleotide away, making a read error possible. The chain employs TRBV5-6 and TRBJ1-1; D unresolved. Germline values: CDR1 SGHDT, CDR2 YYEEEE. The V end was cut by 2 bases, the J end by 0 bases, with 8 bases between. The CDR3 has 14 amino acids. CDR3: CASSLWVVNTEAFF. CDR3 DNA sequence: TGTGCCAGCAGCTTATGGGTGGTGAACACTGAAGCTTTCTTT.

CDR3 sequence reads: CSAPEGLNTEAFF. As DNA, the CDR3 is TGCAGTGCCCCCGAGGGATTGAACACTGAAGCTTTCTTT. V is TRBV20-1 and J is TRBJ1-1; D is uncertain. This CDR3 has 13 amino acids. Germline V gives CDR1 DFQATT, CDR2 SNEGSKA (reference sequence). V was trimmed by 6 bases and J by 0 bases, leaving 11 bases between them.

Worth noting for this clonotype: The conserved final phenylalanine or tryptophan is absent from the CDR3, which likely points to a read error. The chain employs TRBV4-2 and TRBJ2-7, with D possibly TRBD1 on 5 matching bases. The length of the CDR3 is 13 residues. CDR1 LGHNA and CDR2 YNFKEQ come from the germline V gene. V was trimmed by 4 bases and J by 4 bases, leaving 11 bases between them. The CDR3 region has the DNA TGTGCCAGCAGCCCGCAGGGCGCATACGAGCAGTACTGC. Translation gives CASSPQGAYEQYC.

The rearrangement joins TRBV25-1 to TRBJ1-6, with 8 bases aligning to TRBD1. There are 14 residues in the CDR3. Germline V gene lookup returns CDR1 MGHDK and CDR2 SYGVNS. V dropped 6 bases and J dropped 10; count of bases not matched to a gene: 8. Here the CDR3 DNA reads TGTGCCAGCAGCCTGGACAGGGCCTCGTCACCCCTCCACTTT. This translates into CASSLDRASSPLHF.

The chain uses TRBV7-3 and TRBJ1-2, with TRBD1 matching 10 bases. This CDR3 is 22 amino acids long. The V segment lost 3 bases and the J segment 1 base; nucleotides outside the gene matches: 23. Per germline, CDR1 SGHTA and CDR2 FQGTGA. CDR3 DNA: TGTGCCAGCAGCTTTCCCCGAGAGTTACGACAGGGGGCGTACACCATTAACTATGGCTACACCTTC. It yields the protein CASSFPRELRQGAYTINYGYTF.

Comments on this clonotype: The DNA is left out, because the CDR3 cannot be placed on it with certainty; the CDR3 is given as TCRdb lists it. CDR3 region: CASSAPVNEQYFGPGTGELFF. The V and J genes are TRBV10-2 and TRBJ2-2; the D call in the table, TRBD1, was not verified against the DNA. The germline gives CDR1 WSHSY, CDR2 SAAADI. Termini included, the CDR3 measures 21 amino acids.

The DNA for the CDR3 is TGCAGTGAAGTCGAAGAGGGTGTAGAGACCCAGTACTTC. It yields the protein CSEVEEGVETQYF. The V and J genes are TRBV29-1 and TRBJ2-5; weak D call: TRBD2 (5 bases). CDR1 and CDR2 (germline): SQVTM, ANQGSEA. The CDR3 has 13 residues.

A word on this clonotype: Being one base from a much bigger clone, this may be a read error. The chain couples TRBV25-1 to TRBJ2-2; D is unresolved. This CDR3 has 14 residues. V lost 3 bases and J 3 bases, leaving 8 bases between the germline ends. Germline CDR1 is MGHDK and CDR2 is SYGVNS. The CDR3 nucleotides read TGTGCCAGCAGTGATAGGACGGACACCGGGGAGCTGTTTTTT. This gives the protein CASSDRTDTGELFF.

The count of this clonotype is one. The junction shows a germline mismatch at one end, possibly a read error. The gene calls are TRBV7-9 and TRBJ2-5, with a possible D match to TRBD1 (5 bases). Germline V gene data show CDR1 as SEHNR and CDR2 as FQNEAQ (reference sequence). The CDR3 loop spans 16 amino acids. The CDR3 region is CAGSLVGAQYQETQYF. CDR3 nucleotide sequence: TGTGCCGGCAGCTTAGTAGGGGCACAATACCAAGAGACCCAGTACTTC. The entire variable domain, with the rest obtained from reference TRBV7-9 and TRBJ2-5, is as follows: DTGVSQNPRHKITKRGQNVTFRCDPISEHNRLYWYRQTLGQGPEFLTYFQNEAQLEKSRLLSDRFSAERPKGSFSTLEIQRTEQGDSAMYLCAGSLVGAQYQETQYFGPGTRLLVL.

The chain carries TRBV9 and TRBJ2-7; 8 positions agree with TRBD1. Unmatched junction bases numbered 5, after V lost 4 bases and J lost 2 bases. This CDR3 comprises 14 residues. CDR1 and CDR2 from the germline V gene are SGDLS and YYNGEE. In nucleotides, the CDR3 is TGTGCCAGCAGCAAGGGACAGGAGACCTACGAGCAGTACTTC. Protein: CASSKGQETYEQYF.

For this clonotype: A read error may account for a junction end that differs from germline. This sequence joins TRBV7-9 and TRBJ2-5; possible D gene TRBD1, 6 bases. This CDR3 has 13 residues. Per germline, CDR1 SEHNR and CDR2 FQNEAQ (reference sequence). The CDR3 spells CASSWTSGEIQYF. In nucleotides, the CDR3 is TGTGCCAGCAGCTGGACATCAGGGGAGATCCAGTACTTC.

This clonotype occurred a few times. The chain employs TRBV12-3 or TRBV12-4 and TRBJ1-6; weak D call: TRBD1 (5 bases). This CDR3 region has 14 residues. V was shortened by 5 bases and J by 7 bases, with 12 bases between the two germline ends. CDR3 sequence: CASSEGAGNSPLHF. As DNA, the CDR3 is TGTGCCAGCAGTGAAGGGGCCGGGAATTCACCCCTCCACTTT.